The clone carrying this T cell receptor beta chain was observed many times. The sample originates from a study of blood T cell repertoires in COVID-19. Across the whole study: Samples came from the United States, Italy and Spain, spanning acute and convalescent COVID-19.

Per the original methods: Reference gene primer amplification in the assay estimated nucleated cell counts. TCRdb keeps only in-frame clones here, not all; method: immunoSEQ multiplex PCR. V, J and clone size derive from that table, while D and trimming were established from the DNA sequence. The sample shows about 220,000 clones, less than 85% of them seen only once. Germline CDR1 reads MGHRA; CDR2 reads YSYEKL. J lost 2 bases, V lost 3 bases, and 3 bases had no gene match. This CDR3 is built from 14 residues. The J gene is TRBJ2-7, the V gene TRBV4-1, with 8 bases that match TRBD2. The source material was peripheral blood. This TCR was sampled from an elderly woman with acute or convalescent COVID-19. CDR3 DNA sequence: TGCGCCAGCAGCCAGGGACTAGTCACCTACGAGCAGTACTTC. Protein: CASSQGLVTYEQYF.